Sequencing of this T cell receptor beta chain was carried out in a study of diagnostic markers for celiac disease. TCRdb re-called the reads and shows each CDR3 protein once, DNA omitted. This sample's clone table lists approximately 1,000 distinct CDR3 sequences. This CDR3 has 15 residues. Looked up from germline, CDR1 is MNHEY and CDR2 is SMNVEV (reference sequence). V gene TRBV27 combines with J gene TRBJ2-7; the D call of TRBD1 rests on TCRdb alone, since no DNA is present to check it. This receptor was taken from a human donor. Material for sequencing was either unsorted cells or a sorted T cell fraction (not recorded which). This chain's CDR3 is CASSSPGRHSYEQYF.